This TCR beta chain was captured in a study of T cell responses to AZD1222 COVID-19 vaccine. This table comes from immunoSEQ multiplex PCR, and its TCRdb copy is limited to in-frame clones, with some not included. The sample contains 120,000 or so clones, roughly 89% of which appear only once. Findings and caveats of the study: Only 5 or 6 AZD1222 recipients tested seropositive at baseline. Clonal diversity may have been underestimated in mostly white British donors. No repertoire was sampled before or during the peak T cell response, only after it. Following two doses of AZD1222, Spike-specific TCR breadth and depth rose.

About this clone itself: Its specificity is unknown.

The CDR3 loop spans 13 amino acids. Germline values: CDR1 LNHDA, CDR2 SQIVND (reference sequence). V was pared by 6 bases and J by 4 bases, with 10 bases between. The TCR originated in an adult who received the AZD1222 COVID-19 vaccine. The gene calls are TRBV19 and TRBJ2-1; D is undetermined. This specimen was peripheral blood, taken 28 days after the second AZD1222 dose. The CDR3 loop is CASSPDVYNEQFF. The CDR3 DNA reads TGTGCCAGTAGCCCTGACGTATACAATGAGCAGTTCTTC.